Below, 18 T cell receptor beta chains from the same sample are listed, as sequenced in a study of T cell clones after liver transplantation. Profiled with immunoSEQ multiplex PCR; TCRdb holds only in-frame clones, not every one. There are 75,000 to 95,000 clones in the sample; around 84% occur only once, and 2% to 2.5% lies in the top ten. Sequencing used CD4+ T cells from blood, obtained around 50 months after liver transplant. These receptors came from a human patient who received a liver transplant. These T cells may partly come from the graft donor.

The chain has TRBV7-6 and TRBJ2-5, with D unresolved. The CDR3 consists of 12 residues. The germline V and J ends were trimmed by 7 bases and 4 bases, with 10 bases remaining between them. Germline-derived CDR1 and CDR2 are SGHVS and FNYEAQ. The CDR3 reads CASTSWGETQYF. In DNA form, the CDR3 reads TGTGCCAGCACCTCCTGGGGAGAGACCCAGTACTTC.

In its sample, this clone was seen a few times. The sample has other DNA sequences that encode this CDR3 too. The chain is built from TRBV7-2 and TRBJ1-3, with D perhaps TRBD1 (6 bases). Germline assignment: CDR1 SGHTA and CDR2 FQGNSA. The V and J ends lost 5 bases and 0 bases respectively, with 17 bases between them. The CDR3 runs to 17 residues. CDR3 loop: CASSLLDSRYSGNTIYF. For the CDR3, the DNA is TGTGCCAGCAGCCTACTGGACAGCAGATACTCTGGAAACACCATATATTTT.

This chain connects TRBV19 to TRBJ2-2, with 9 bases aligning to TRBD1. CDR1 and CDR2 (germline): LNHDA, SQIVND (reference sequence). The CDR3 consists of 19 residues. V was clipped by 2 bases and J by 0 bases; unmatched bases: 10. The CDR3 DNA reads as TGTGCCAGTAGTATAAGGGGACCGACAGGGGGGGCGAACACCGGGGAGCTGTTTTTT. It is translated as CASSIRGPTGGANTGELFF.

This clone qualifies as medium-sized. The chain recombines TRBV27 with TRBJ2-5; 7 bases line up with TRBD2. Germline V gives CDR1 MNHEY, CDR2 SMNVEV (reference sequence). V shed 6 bases and J 5 bases; nucleotides not matched to a gene: 9. The CDR3 is 14 residues long. The CDR3 nucleotides are TGTGCCAGCAGCCCCTATGCCGGGGGGGAGACCCAGTACTTC. The encoded protein is CASSPYAGGETQYF.

The chain has TRBV11-3 and TRBJ2-5, with 7 bases lining up with TRBD2. The CDR3 is made up of 14 amino acids. The ends lost 2 bases at V and 1 base at J; junction bases unmatched: 1. The germline gives CDR1 SGHNT, CDR2 YENEEA. The CDR3 region is CASSLTSAQETQYF. DNA for the CDR3: TGTGCCAGCAGCTTAACTAGCGCCCAAGAGACCCAGTACTTC.

The chain carries TRBV25-1 and TRBJ2-5; D is unresolved. This CDR3 spans 16 amino acids. From germline, CDR1 is MGHDK and CDR2 SYGVNS. V lost 2 bases to trimming and J lost 0 bases, with 13 bases between them. This CDR3 reads CASSEGKFGHQETQYF. CDR3 DNA sequence: TGTGCCAGCAGTGAAGGAAAATTTGGCCACCAAGAGACCCAGTACTTC.

The V gene is TRBV5-1, the J gene TRBJ1-1, with D uncertain. The CDR3 is 13 amino acids. Germline assignment: CDR1 SGHRS and CDR2 YFSETQ. V was trimmed by 1 base and J by 3 bases, leaving 7 bases between them. CDR3 residues: CASSLNWDTEAFF. In nucleotides, the CDR3 is TGCGCCAGCAGCTTGAACTGGGACACTGAAGCTTTCTTT.

The chain employs TRBV7-2 and TRBJ1-6; D call uncertain. V lost 3 bases and J lost 0, with 6 bases in between. Germline CDR1 is SGHTA and CDR2 is FQGNSA. The CDR3 length is 15 residues. CDR3 sequence: CASSFRSSYNSPLHF. The CDR3 nucleotides read TGTGCCAGCAGCTTCAGGAGCTCCTATAATTCACCCCTCCACTTT.

The chain links TRBV18 to TRBJ2-3, with no clear D. Trimming stripped 2 bases from V and 3 bases from J, with 12 bases between. CDR1 KGHSH and CDR2 LQKENI come from the germline V gene. The CDR3 has 15 amino acids. CDR3 loop: CASSPAASGTDTQYF. Written as DNA, the CDR3 is TGTGCCAGCTCACCAGCGGCGAGTGGTACAGATACGCAGTATTTT.

V usage is TRBV2 and J usage is TRBJ2-2; TRBD1 matches at 7 bases. The CDR3 is 16 amino acids. Trimming took 7 bases from V and 3 from J; bases not matched to a gene: 11. Germline V gene data show CDR1 as SNHLY and CDR2 as FYNNEI. The CDR3 DNA sequence: TGTGCCAGCAAACAAAGGGGGCAGGGGTACACCGGGGAGCTGTTTTTT. Residues: CASKQRGQGYTGELFF.

The V gene is TRBV5-1, the J gene TRBJ1-1; no clear D. CDR1 is SGHRS and CDR2 is YFSETQ in the germline V gene. V gave up 2 bases and J gave up 1 base, with 6 bases separating them. The CDR3 runs 13 residues. This chain's CDR3 is CASSFKGNTEAFF. For the CDR3, the DNA is TGCGCCAGCAGCTTTAAGGGGAACACTGAAGCTTTCTTT.

The chain combines TRBV18 with TRBJ2-7; TRBD1 might be the D (6 bases). V lost 3 bases and J lost 4, with 10 bases in between. Germline values: CDR1 KGHSH, CDR2 LQKENI. CDR3 length: 13 amino acids. CDR3 sequence: CASSPTGLYEQYF. The CDR3 nucleotides read TGTGCCAGCTCACCTACAGGGTTGTACGAGCAGTACTTC.

This clone has just a few counts. The chain employs TRBV18 and TRBJ2-3; 9 bases match TRBD2. This CDR3 spans 17 amino acids. Germline V CDR1 and CDR2: KGHSH, LQKENI. The J segment lost 1 base and the V segment lost 3 bases, leaving 8 bases of the junction unmatched. The CDR3 region is CASSPTPASGGTDTQYF. Here the CDR3 DNA reads TGTGCCAGCTCACCGACACCAGCTAGCGGGGGCACAGATACGCAGTATTTT.

The V call is TRBV5-1, the J call TRBJ2-7; D is unclear. This CDR3 is built from 13 residues. Trimming stripped 4 bases from V and 1 base from J, with 9 bases between. Germline CDR1 and CDR2: SGHRS and YFSETQ. CDR3: CASSITNSYEQYF. As DNA, the CDR3 is TGCGCCAGCAGCATAACCAATTCCTACGAGCAGTACTTC.

V and J are TRBV6-1 and TRBJ2-1, with a tentative D call TRBD2 (6 bases). Trimming pared 6 bases from V and 1 base from J, leaving 10 bases between. The CDR3 runs 14 residues. Germline CDR1 is MNHNS and CDR2 is SASEGT. CDR3 DNA: TGTGCCAGCAGAAGACTAGTATCCTACAATGAGCAGTTCTTC. Translating it yields CASRRLVSYNEQFF.

The V call is TRBV14, the J call TRBJ2-1, with D possibly being TRBD1 (5 bases). The germline CDR1 and CDR2 sequences are SGHDN and FVKESK. This CDR3 is 18 amino acids long. V was shortened by 1 base and J by 4 bases, with 20 bases between the two germline ends. CDR3 residues: CASSQGPVQDTSYNEQFF. The CDR3 DNA is TGTGCCAGCAGCCAAGGCCCGGTTCAGGACACTTCTTACAATGAGCAGTTCTTC.

The chain combines TRBV19 with TRBJ2-5; the match to TRBD1 covers 11 bases. CDR1 LNHDA and CDR2 SQIVND come from the germline V gene (reference sequence). After removal of 3 bases from V and 5 bases from J, the junction contained 5 bases not matched to a gene. The CDR3 totals 15 residues. Here the CDR3 DNA reads TGTGCCAGTAGTATTTGGGACAGGGGGTTGGAGACCCAGTACTTC. Protein: CASSIWDRGLETQYF. The full variable domain, completed using reference TRBV19 and TRBJ2-5, is DGGITQSPKYLFRKEGQNVTLSCEQNLNHDAMYWYRQDPGQGLRLIYYSQIVNDFQKGDIAEGYSVSREKKESFPLTVTSAQKNPTAFYLCASSIWDRGLETQYFGPGTRLLVL.

The rearrangement joins TRBV12-5 to TRBJ1-1, with D hard to call. Trimming removed 2 bases from V and 0 bases from J, with 16 bases in between. The CDR3 covers 17 residues. The germline gives CDR1 LGHNT, CDR2 FRNRAP. The chain's CDR3 is CASGLFVSGWMNTEAFF. In DNA, the CDR3 is TGTGCTAGTGGTTTGTTTGTGTCGGGTTGGATGAACACTGAAGCTTTCTTT.